The 5 T cell receptor beta chains given below trace back to one sample, sequenced in a study of shared clonotypes between healthy human individuals. Clones were read by immunoSEQ multiplex PCR, and TCRdb kept only the in-frame ones, dropping some. The data show about 1 million clones, under 80% seen once. The sample consisted of memory CD4+ T cells sorted from blood. Subset specified: CD45RA-negative fraction. The receptors were sampled from a man aged 18 to 30 in good health.

This clone has more than one count but fewer than ten. Other nucleotide sequences in the sample specify the same CDR3. The chain is built from TRBV30 and TRBJ1-5; D remains unclear. CDR3 length equals 12 residues. V was shortened by 1 base and J by 4 bases, with 5 bases between the two germline ends. Germline V gene lookup returns CDR1 GTSNPN and CDR2 SVGIG (reference sequence). CDR3 amino acids: CAWSGSNQPQHF. The CDR3 DNA is TGTGCCTGGAGTGGGTCTAATCAGCCCCAGCATTTT.

The J gene is TRBJ2-5, the V gene TRBV27; TRBD2 aligns across 8 bases. V shed 0 bases and J 2 bases; nucleotides not matched to a gene: 2. This CDR3 region has 15 residues. CDR1 is MNHEY, CDR2 SMNVEV, per germline (reference sequence). This CDR3 is CASSLSIAGQETQYF. CDR3 bases: TGTGCCAGCAGTTTATCGATAGCGGGGCAAGAGACCCAGTACTTC.

The CDR3 DNA follows: TGTGCCAGCAGTGACACAGGAGACCTAGTAGCCAAAAACATTCAGTACTTC. It yields the protein CASSDTGDLVAKNIQYF. The chain is built from TRBV2 and TRBJ2-4, with D possibly being TRBD1 (5 bases). Germline loops: CDR1 SNHLY, CDR2 FYNNEI. The CDR3 consists of 17 residues. The V gene lost 3 bases and the J gene lost 0 bases, with 15 bases spanning the gap.

Concerning this clone: The same CDR3 arises from other DNA sequences in this sample as well. This chain connects TRBV7-2 to TRBJ2-5; possible D gene TRBD1, 5 bases. Germline V gives CDR1 SGHTA, CDR2 FQGNSA. Between the trimmed V and J ends, which lost 1 base and 2 bases, there was a span of 5 bases. The CDR3 is made up of 13 amino acids. CDR3: CASSLDRQETQYF. CDR3 DNA: TGTGCCAGCAGCTTAGACAGGCAAGAGACCCAGTACTTC.

The chain uses TRBV6-4 and TRBJ2-3, with D perhaps TRBD2 (6 bases). Germline loops: CDR1 MRHNA, CDR2 SNTAGT. There are 15 residues in the CDR3. Trimming took 5 bases from V and 1 from J, leaving 13 bases between them. CDR3 region: CASSQQASGTDTQYF. The CDR3 nucleotides are TGTGCCAGCAGTCAGCAGGCTAGCGGCACAGATACGCAGTATTTT.